Listed below are T cell receptor beta chains from one sample, sequenced in a study of cytotoxic CD8 clonotypes in ibrutinib-treated CLL. Some clones are missing from TCRdb's copy, which holds only in-frame ones; the method was immunoSEQ multiplex PCR. The data show about 50,000 clones, roughly 80% seen once. The sequencing used PBMCs, collected after 24 months of ibrutinib treatment. These receptor sequences come from a human donor with chronic lymphocytic leukemia. CDR3s include the opening cysteine and the closing phenylalanine or tryptophan. The order of the fields is clone size, V gene, J gene, D gene, CDR3 DNA, CDR3 protein. A D gene is named only where the DNA matches it firmly. Clone size is shown for a subset of rows, as once, few, many or a class of expanded clone.

>.|TRBV19|TRBJ1-2|TRBD1
TGTGCCAGTAGTGTCCGAGGGGGCGCGGACTATGGCTACACCTTC
CASSVRGGADYGYTF
>.|TRBV25-1|TRBJ2-5|TRBD2
TGTGCCAGCAGTGCGTCACTAGCGGGAGGAGTGGGGACCCAGTACTTC
CASSASLAGGVGTQYF
>.|TRBV27|TRBJ2-7|.
TGTGCCAGCAAGGCCAGCAGCTCCTACGAGCAGTACTTC
CASKASSSYEQYF
>.|TRBV28|TRBJ2-5|TRBD2
TGTGCCAGCAGTAATCCTTCCGGGACTAGCGGAAAAGAGACCCAGTACTTC
CASSNPSGTSGKETQYF
>.|TRBV5-4|TRBJ2-2|.
TGTGCCAGCAGCTTGGAGCCGGCCGGGGAGCTGTTTTTT
CASSLEPAGELFF
>.|TRBV6-5|TRBJ2-7|.
TGTGCCAGCAGTTACATAGGCCAGTTCTACGAGCAGTACTTC
CASSYIGQFYEQYF
>.|TRBV19|TRBJ2-3|.
TGTGCCAGTAGTATAAATGGGATAGAGACAGATACGCAGTATTTT
CASSINGIETDTQYF
>.|TRBV28|TRBJ2-7|.
TGTGCCCTCCATGAATTAGCAGCGTCCAAAGGGTCCGAGCAGTACTTC
CALHELAASKGSEQYF
>.|TRBV4-1|TRBJ1-2|.
TGCGCCAGCAGCCAAGCTCAGGCGAACACTAACTATGGCTACACCTTC
CASSQAQANTNYGYTF
>.|TRBV7-9|TRBJ2-3|TRBD2
TGTGCCAGCAGCTTAGGGGGACTAGCGGGAAGAACAGATACGCAGTATTTT
CASSLGGLAGRTDTQYF
>.|TRBV7-8|TRBJ2-7|TRBD2
TGTGCCAGCAGCTTACCGGGACTAGCGGGAGGGATTCCCTACGAGCAGTACTTC
CASSLPGLAGGIPYEQYF
>.|TRBV27|TRBJ1-1|TRBD1
TGTGCCAGCAGTCCGGACAGGGGCTGGTACACTGAAGCTTTCTTT
CASSPDRGWYTEAFF
>.|TRBV11-2|TRBJ2-2|TRBD2
TGTGCCAGCACCCTAGCGGAGGCGGTCGCCGGGGAGCTGTTTTTT
CASTLAEAVAGELFF
>.|TRBV7-3|TRBJ2-3|.
TGTGCCAGCAGCCCTATCCCCACAGATACGCAGTATTTT
CASSPIPTDTQYF
>.|TRBV11-2|TRBJ1-4|.
TGTGCCAGCAGCCCAAATCAGGGGATTGAAAAACTGTTTTTT
CASSPNQGIEKLFF
>.|TRBV5-1|TRBJ2-1|.
TGCGCCAGCAGCTCGCACAATGAGCAGTTCTTC
CASSSHNEQFF
>.|TRBV7-8|TRBJ1-5|TRBD1
TGTGCCAGCAGCTTAGAATGGACAGGGACCACCGATCAGCCCCAGCATTTT
CASSLEWTGTTDQPQHF
>.|TRBV10-3|TRBJ1-5|.
TGTGCCATCACCGGGACATTGGATCAGCCCCAGCATTTT
CAITGTLDQPQHF
>.|TRBV11-2|TRBJ1-1|.
TGTGCCAGCAGCTTAGGCTCCGTGGGAGACACTGAAGCTTTCTTT
CASSLGSVGDTEAFF
>.|TRBV7-2|TRBJ2-7|TRBD1
TGTGCCAGCAGCTTAGCGCCAACAGGGGGCCACGAGCAGTACTTC
CASSLAPTGGHEQYF
>.|TRBV11-1|TRBJ2-1|TRBD2
TGTGCCAGCAGCCATCGACTAGCGGGAGGAATTGAGCAGTTCTTC
CASSHRLAGGIEQFF
>.|TRBV7-8|TRBJ2-4|TRBD2
TGTGCCAGCAGCTCCCCTCCGGGAGGGCCTCACATTCAGTACTTC
CASSSPPGGPHIQYF
>.|TRBV6-5|TRBJ2-3|.
TGTGCCAGCAGTTCCCGACGGGTGGGCACAGATACGCAGTATTTT
CASSSRRVGTDTQYF
>.|TRBV7-2|TRBJ2-3|TRBD2
TGTGCCAGCAGCCGTAGCGGGAGGTCCACAGATACGCAGTATTTT
CASSRSGRSTDTQYF
>.|TRBV29-1|TRBJ2-1|.
TGCAGCGTTGGGCTAGGCGGCAATGAGCAGTTCTTC
CSVGLGGNEQFF
>.|TRBV28|TRBJ2-1|.
TGTGCCAGCAGTTTACTAGCGAGATCCGATGAGCAGTTCTTC
CASSLLARSDEQFF
>.|TRBV27|TRBJ2-3|.
TGTGCCAGCAGTTTATTACAGGGCACAGATACGCAGTATTTT
CASSLLQGTDTQYF
>.|TRBV4-1|TRBJ1-5|TRBD1
TGCGCCAGCAGCCAATACGGGACAGGCGACAATCAGCCCCAGCATTTT
CASSQYGTGDNQPQHF
>.|TRBV11-2|TRBJ1-5|TRBD1
TGTGCCAGCAGCTTAGGAGGGGGCGGCAATCAGCCCCAGCATTTT
CASSLGGGGNQPQHF
>once|TRBV6-5|TRBJ1-3|.
TGTGCCAGCTGGTCAAGGAGGGACACCATATATTTT
CASWSRRDTIYF
>.|TRBV5-6|TRBJ2-7|.
TGTGCCAGCAGCTTTTACAGGAGGTTCTCGAACGAGCAGTACTTC
CASSFYRRFSNEQYF
>once|TRBV2|TRBJ2-7|.
TGTGCCAGCAGTGAAGCGCTTGTGGCTACCGGAGACGAGCAGTACTTC
CASSEALVATGDEQYF
>once|TRBV15|TRBJ2-3|.
TGTGCCACCTCCTTGGGGGGGCCGAGCACAGATACGCAGTATTTT
CATSLGGPSTDTQYF
>.|TRBV9|TRBJ2-7|TRBD2
TGTGCCAGCAGCGTAGAAGCGGGAGGGCTCCACGAGCAGTACTTC
CASSVEAGGLHEQYF
>.|TRBV19|TRBJ1-2|TRBD1
TGTGCCAGTACTGATCGCCGGGACAGCTCAAACTATGGCTACACCTTC
CASTDRRDSSNYGYTF
>.|TRBV5-6|TRBJ2-6|.
TGTGCCAGCAGCTTGGATCGAGGGCTGGCTGGGGCCAACGTCCTGACTTTC
CASSLDRGLAGANVLTF
>.|TRBV30|TRBJ2-3|.
TGTGCCTGGAGTACCTCCCTTAGCGGCACCTACACAGATACGCAGTATTTT
CAWSTSLSGTYTDTQYF
>.|TRBV27|TRBJ1-5|TRBD1
TGTGCCAGCAGTCGCGACAGGGCTCAGCCCCAGCATTTT
CASSRDRAQPQHF
>.|TRBV18|TRBJ1-5|TRBD1
TGTGCCAGCTCACCGGGACAGGGTGGCAATCAGCCCCAGCATTTT
CASSPGQGGNQPQHF
>.|TRBV5-1|TRBJ2-7|.
TGCGCCAGCAGCTTGGGGGCCTCCAAGGCCTACGAGCAGTACTTC
CASSLGASKAYEQYF
>.|TRBV28|TRBJ2-1|TRBD2
TGTGCCAGCAGTCCCGGGACTAGTGTTAATGAGCAGTTCTTC
CASSPGTSVNEQFF
>.|TRBV7-2|TRBJ2-3|.
TGTGCCAGCAGCCACTCCGGGGGAGATACAGATACGCAGTATTTT
CASSHSGGDTDTQYF
>.|TRBV5-1|TRBJ2-2|TRBD2
TGCGCCAGCAGCTTGTGGGCTAGCGGGAGTGCTACCGGGGAGCTGTTTTTT
CASSLWASGSATGELFF
>.|TRBV19|TRBJ2-5|.
TGTGCCAGTAGTATGGGTAGGGTGGAGACCCAGTACTTC
CASSMGRVETQYF
>.|TRBV19|TRBJ2-7|TRBD1
TGTGCCAGTAGTATCGTGGCAGGGGGCTACGAGCAGTACTTC
CASSIVAGGYEQYF
>.|TRBV11-2|TRBJ2-2|TRBD2
TGTGCCAGCAGCTTAGTTTTGGGTCTAGCGGGAGTACGGACCGGGGAGCTGTTTTTT
CASSLVLGLAGVRTGELFF
>.|TRBV7-9|TRBJ2-1|TRBD2
TGTGCCAGCAGCTCCCAACTAGCGGGGGCTTACAATGAGCAGTTCTTC
CASSSQLAGAYNEQFF
>.|TRBV19|TRBJ2-5|.
TGTGCCAGTTCCATGGAGCAAGAGACCCAGTACTTC
CASSMEQETQYF
>.|TRBV6-4|TRBJ2-1|TRBD2
TGTGCCAGCAGTGTTCTAGCGGGGTCCTACAATGAGCAGTTCTTC
CASSVLAGSYNEQFF
>.|TRBV7-3|TRBJ2-3|.
TGTGCCAGCAGCTTTCGACGCACAGATACGCAGTATTTT
CASSFRRTDTQYF
>.|TRBV28|TRBJ1-2|.
TGTGCCAGCAGTTTATCGGGGGGACTCTCTGGCTACACCTTC
CASSLSGGLSGYTF
>medium-sized|TRBV10-3|TRBJ2-7|.
TGTGCCATCACTGGCGCCCCCGGCCCCGACGAGCAGTACTTC
CAITGAPGPDEQYF
>.|TRBV19|TRBJ2-6|.
TGTGCCAGTATCCCAACGAGGAGCTCTGGGGCCAACGTCCTGACTTTC
CASIPTRSSGANVLTF
>few|TRBV2|TRBJ1-2|.
TGTGCCAGCAGGGAACAGAGCACCACGGATGGCTACACCTTC
CASREQSTTDGYTF